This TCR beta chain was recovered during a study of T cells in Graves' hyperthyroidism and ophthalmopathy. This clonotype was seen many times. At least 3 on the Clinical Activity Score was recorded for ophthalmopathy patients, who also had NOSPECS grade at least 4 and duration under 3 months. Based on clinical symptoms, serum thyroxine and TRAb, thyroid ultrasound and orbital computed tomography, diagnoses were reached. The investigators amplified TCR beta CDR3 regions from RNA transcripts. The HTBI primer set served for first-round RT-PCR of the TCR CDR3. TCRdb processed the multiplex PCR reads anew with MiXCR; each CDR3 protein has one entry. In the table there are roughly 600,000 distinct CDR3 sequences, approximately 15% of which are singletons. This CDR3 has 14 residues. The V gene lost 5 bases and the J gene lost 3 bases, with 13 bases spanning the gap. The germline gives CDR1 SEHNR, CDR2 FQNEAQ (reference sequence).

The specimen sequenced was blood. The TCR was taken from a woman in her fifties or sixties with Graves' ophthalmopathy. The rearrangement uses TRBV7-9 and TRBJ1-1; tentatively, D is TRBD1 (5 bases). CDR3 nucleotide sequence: TGTGCCAGCAGCCCCCCCGAGGGGTACACTGAAGCTTTCTTT. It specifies CASSPPEGYTEAFF.